A single T cell receptor beta chain is shown here with its context. This clone was recorded at least ten times. Its antigen is currently not known. Qualities for individual bases were not recorded, and no much larger clone is one base off. Libraries were constructed by PCR. TCRdb records Illumina HiSeq 4000 as the sequencer. High-throughput sequencing was used to profile the CDR3 region of the TCR beta-chain in every patient. On the study's bioinformatics: A classifier to discriminate distant-metastatic papillary thyroid cancer patients was built from CDR3 differences across clinicopathological groups. To measure repertoire diversity the researchers used the Shannon index, while the Morisita-Horn index served to gauge how similar the tumor and blood repertoires were. TCRdb reran the public reads through fastp at Q25 and MiXCR, keeping productive beta chains. In this record, the V and J calls reflect TCRdb's handling and not the investigators' own analysis. Across this sample there are 46,000 or so clones, with about 15% seen only once. The top ten clones comprise about 20% of the sample.

This sample was taken from a study of metastatic and nonmetastatic thyroid tumors (TCRdb year 2020). As for the study more broadly: For patients with malignant and with benign thyroid disease, the researchers compared repertoires between peripheral blood samples and tumor or nodule tissue samples.

Including the terminal cysteine and phenylalanine, the CDR3 comprises 12 residues. Only the CDR3 DNA is retained, 36 bases long and in frame from the first base. V is clipped by 2 bases and J by 7 bases, and the sequence between their germline boundaries is 6 bases long. As encoded in the germline V gene (reference sequence), CDR1 is LGHDT while CDR2 is YNNKEL. Points the paper makes about the study in general: TCR beta diversity was reported as significantly higher in malignant tumors than in benign nodules, in both blood and tumor samples.

None of the patients had been given any treatment before thyroid surgery. Patient clinical samples collected from the early 2010s to the late 2010s were retrospectively analysed using T-cell receptor beta sequencing. The source material was blood. Rearrangement joined TRBV3-1 to TRBJ2-1; the D gene cannot be resolved reliably. This sequence originates from a female donor with papillary thyroid cancer or a benign thyroid nodule (not recorded which). Some clones in this sample may be carry-over from other donors' samples. The nucleotides are TGTGCCAGCAGCCAACTAATAAATGAGCAGTTCTTC. This codes for CASSQLINEQFF.